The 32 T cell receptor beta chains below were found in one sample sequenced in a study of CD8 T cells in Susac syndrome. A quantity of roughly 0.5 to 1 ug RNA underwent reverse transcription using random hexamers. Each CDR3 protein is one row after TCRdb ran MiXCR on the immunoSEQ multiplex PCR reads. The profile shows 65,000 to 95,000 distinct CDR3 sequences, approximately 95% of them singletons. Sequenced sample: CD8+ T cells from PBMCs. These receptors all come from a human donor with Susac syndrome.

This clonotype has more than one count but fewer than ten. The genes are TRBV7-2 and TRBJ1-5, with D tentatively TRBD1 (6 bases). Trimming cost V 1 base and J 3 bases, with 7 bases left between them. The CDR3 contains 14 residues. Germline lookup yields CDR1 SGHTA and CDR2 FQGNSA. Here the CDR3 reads CASSLGQDNQPQHF. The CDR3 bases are TGTGCCAGCAGCTTAGGACAGGACAATCAGCCCCAGCATTTT.

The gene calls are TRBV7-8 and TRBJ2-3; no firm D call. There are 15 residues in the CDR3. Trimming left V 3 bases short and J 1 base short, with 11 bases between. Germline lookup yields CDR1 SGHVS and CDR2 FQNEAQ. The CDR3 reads CASSFLESGTDTQYF. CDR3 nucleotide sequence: TGTGCCAGCAGCTTTCTAGAGAGTGGCACAGATACGCAGTATTTT.

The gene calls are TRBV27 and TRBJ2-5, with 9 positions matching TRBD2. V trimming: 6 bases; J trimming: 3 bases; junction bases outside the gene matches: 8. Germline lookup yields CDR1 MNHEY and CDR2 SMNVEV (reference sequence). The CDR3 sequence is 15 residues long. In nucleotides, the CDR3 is TGTGCCAGCAGCGAGGGACTAGCCCTTAAAGAGACCCAGTACTTC. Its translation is CASSEGLALKETQYF.

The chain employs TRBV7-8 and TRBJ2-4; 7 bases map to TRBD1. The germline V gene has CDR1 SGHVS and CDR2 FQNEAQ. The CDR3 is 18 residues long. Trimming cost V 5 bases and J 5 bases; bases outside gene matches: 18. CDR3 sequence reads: CASSLDTAALDRQNIQYF. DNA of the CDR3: TGTGCCAGCAGCCTAGATACCGCCGCACTGGACAGGCAAAACATTCAGTACTTC.

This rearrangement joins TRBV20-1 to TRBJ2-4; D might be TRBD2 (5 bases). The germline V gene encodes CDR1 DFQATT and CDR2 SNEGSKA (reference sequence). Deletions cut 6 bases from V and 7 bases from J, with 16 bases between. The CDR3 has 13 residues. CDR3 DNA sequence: TGCAGTGCCGAGGGCCGGGCGCGGAACATTCAGTACTTC. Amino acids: CSAEGRARNIQYF.

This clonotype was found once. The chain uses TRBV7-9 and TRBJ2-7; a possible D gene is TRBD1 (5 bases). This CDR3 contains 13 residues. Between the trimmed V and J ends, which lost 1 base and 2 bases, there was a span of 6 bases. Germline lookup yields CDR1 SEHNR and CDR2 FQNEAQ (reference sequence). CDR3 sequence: CASSLEGAYEQYF. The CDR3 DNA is TGTGCCAGCAGCTTAGAAGGGGCCTACGAGCAGTACTTC.

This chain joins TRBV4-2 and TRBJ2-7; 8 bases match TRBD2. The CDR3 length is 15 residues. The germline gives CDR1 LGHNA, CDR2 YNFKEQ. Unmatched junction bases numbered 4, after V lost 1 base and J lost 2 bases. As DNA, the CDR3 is TGTGCCAGCAGCCAAGGGACTAGCCTTACCTACGAGCAGTACTTC. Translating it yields CASSQGTSLTYEQYF.

The CDR3 DNA sequence: TGTGCCAGCACCCCACTTGAGTCCCTGTTCCTCGGCAATGAGCAGTTCTTC. Translated, it gives CASTPLESLFLGNEQFF. The rearrangement joins TRBV6-2 or TRBV6-3 to TRBJ2-1, with D hard to call. This CDR3 is 17 amino acids long. V lost 7 bases to trimming and J lost 6 bases, with 25 bases between them. From germline, CDR1 is MNHEY and CDR2 SVGEGT.

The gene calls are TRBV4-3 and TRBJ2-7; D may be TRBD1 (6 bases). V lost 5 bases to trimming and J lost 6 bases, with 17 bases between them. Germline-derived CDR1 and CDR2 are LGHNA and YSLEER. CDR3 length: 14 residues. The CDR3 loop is CASSTGFGLGEQYF. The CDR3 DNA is TGCGCCAGCAGCACAGGGTTCGGTCTTGGCGAGCAGTACTTC.

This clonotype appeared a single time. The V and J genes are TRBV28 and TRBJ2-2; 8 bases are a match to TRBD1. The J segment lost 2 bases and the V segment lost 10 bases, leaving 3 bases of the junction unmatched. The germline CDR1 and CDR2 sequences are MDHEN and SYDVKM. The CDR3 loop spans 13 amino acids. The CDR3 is CAIPGGNTGELFF. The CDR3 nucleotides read TGTGCCATCCCAGGGGGCAACACCGGGGAGCTGTTTTTT.

The CDR3 protein is CASSTGQGISYGYTF. In nucleotides, the CDR3 is TGTGCCAGCAGCACCGGACAGGGGATCAGCTATGGCTACACCTTC. The V and J genes are TRBV7-9 and TRBJ1-2; TRBD1 agrees at 9 bases. The ends lost 5 bases at V and 4 bases at J; junction bases unmatched: 8. The CDR3 is made up of 15 amino acids. The germline CDR1 and CDR2 sequences are SEHNR and FQNEAQ (reference sequence).

CDR3: CSVEDMAGGNIQYF. The DNA for the CDR3 is TGCAGCGTTGAAGATATGGCCGGAGGGAACATTCAGTACTTC. The chain carries TRBV29-1 and TRBJ2-4; D is possibly TRBD2 (6 bases). This CDR3 comprises 14 residues. CDR1 and CDR2 (germline): SQVTM, ANQGSEA. V was clipped by 0 bases and J by 7 bases, with 13 bases between them.

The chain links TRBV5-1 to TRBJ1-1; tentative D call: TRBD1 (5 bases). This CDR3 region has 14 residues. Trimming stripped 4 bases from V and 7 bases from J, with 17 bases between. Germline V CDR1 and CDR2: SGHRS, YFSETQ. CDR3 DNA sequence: TGCGCCAGCAGCCCGGGACGGCCGCTGAATGAAGCTTTCTTT. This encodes CASSPGRPLNEAFF.

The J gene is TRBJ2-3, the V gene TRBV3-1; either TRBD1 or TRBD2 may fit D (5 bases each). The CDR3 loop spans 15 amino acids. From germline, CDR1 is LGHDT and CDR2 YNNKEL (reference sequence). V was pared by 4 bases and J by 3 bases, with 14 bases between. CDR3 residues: CASSPGTYTTDTQYF. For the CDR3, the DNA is TGTGCCAGCAGCCCCGGGACCTACACAACAGATACGCAGTATTTT.

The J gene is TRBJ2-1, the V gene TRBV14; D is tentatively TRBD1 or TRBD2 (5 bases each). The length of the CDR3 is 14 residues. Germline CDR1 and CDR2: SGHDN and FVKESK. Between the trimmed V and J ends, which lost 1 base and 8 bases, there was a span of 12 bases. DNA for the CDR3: TGTGCCAGCAGCCAAGTCGGCGTGGGGGATGAGCAGTTCTTC. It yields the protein CASSQVGVGDEQFF. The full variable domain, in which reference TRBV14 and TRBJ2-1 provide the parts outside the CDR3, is EAGVTQFPSHSVIEKGQTVTLRCDPISGHDNLYWYRRVMGKEIKFLLHFVKESKQDESGMPNNRFLAERTGGTYSTLKVQPAELEDSGVYFCASSQVGVGDEQFFGPGTRLTVL.

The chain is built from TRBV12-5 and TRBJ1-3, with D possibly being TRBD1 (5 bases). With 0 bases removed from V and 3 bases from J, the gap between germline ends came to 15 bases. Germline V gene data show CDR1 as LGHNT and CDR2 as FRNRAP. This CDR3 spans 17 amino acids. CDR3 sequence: CASGLVWEGAHGNTIYF. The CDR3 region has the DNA TGTGCTAGTGGTTTGGTATGGGAAGGGGCTCATGGAAACACCATATATTTT.

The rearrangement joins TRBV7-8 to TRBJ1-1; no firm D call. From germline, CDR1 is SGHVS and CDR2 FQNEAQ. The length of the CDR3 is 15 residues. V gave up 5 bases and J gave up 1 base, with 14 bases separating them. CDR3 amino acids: CASSRRAARNTEAFF. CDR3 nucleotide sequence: TGTGCCAGCAGCCGACGGGCGGCCAGGAACACTGAAGCTTTCTTT.

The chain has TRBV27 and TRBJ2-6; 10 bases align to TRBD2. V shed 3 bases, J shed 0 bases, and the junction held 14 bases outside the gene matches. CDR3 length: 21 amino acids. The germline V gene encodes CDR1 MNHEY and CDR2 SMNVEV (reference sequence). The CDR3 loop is CASSFGLSSGSRSSGANVLTF. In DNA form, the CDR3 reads TGTGCCAGCAGTTTTGGCCTTTCTAGCGGGAGCCGAAGCTCTGGGGCCAACGTCCTGACTTTC.

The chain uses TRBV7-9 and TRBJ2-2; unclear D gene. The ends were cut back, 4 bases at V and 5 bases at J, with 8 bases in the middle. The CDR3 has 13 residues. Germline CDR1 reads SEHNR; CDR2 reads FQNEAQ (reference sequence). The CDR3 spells CASSSIGTGELFF. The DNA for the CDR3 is TGTGCCAGCAGCTCCATCGGGACCGGGGAGCTGTTTTTT.

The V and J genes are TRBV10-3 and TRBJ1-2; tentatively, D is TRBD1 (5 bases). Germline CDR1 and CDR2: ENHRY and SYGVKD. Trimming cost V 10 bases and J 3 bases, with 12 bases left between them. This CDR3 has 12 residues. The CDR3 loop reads CANNTGDYGYTF. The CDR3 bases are TGTGCCAACAATACAGGAGACTATGGCTACACCTTC.

CDR3 protein: CASSPGGQGGELFF. The CDR3 DNA is TGTGCCAGCAGCCCCGGCGGCCAGGGCGGGGAGCTGTTTTTT. The genes are TRBV7-3 and TRBJ2-2, with D possibly matching TRBD1 (5 bases). Germline V gene data show CDR1 as SGHTA and CDR2 as FQGTGA. Trimming pared 5 bases from V and 7 bases from J, leaving 14 bases between. This CDR3 comprises 14 residues. The full variable domain, its missing parts supplied by reference TRBV7-3 and TRBJ2-2, is GAGVSQTPSNKVTEKGKYVELRCDPISGHTALYWYRQSLGQGPEFLIYFQGTGAADDSGLPNDRFFAVRPEGSVSTLKIQRTERGDSAVYLCASSPGGQGGELFFGEGSRLTVL.

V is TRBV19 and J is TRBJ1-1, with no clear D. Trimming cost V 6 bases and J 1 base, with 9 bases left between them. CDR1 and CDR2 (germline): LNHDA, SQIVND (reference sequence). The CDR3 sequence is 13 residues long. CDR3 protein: CASRTRTNTEAFF. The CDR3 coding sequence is TGTGCCAGTAGAACGCGGACGAACACTGAAGCTTTCTTT.

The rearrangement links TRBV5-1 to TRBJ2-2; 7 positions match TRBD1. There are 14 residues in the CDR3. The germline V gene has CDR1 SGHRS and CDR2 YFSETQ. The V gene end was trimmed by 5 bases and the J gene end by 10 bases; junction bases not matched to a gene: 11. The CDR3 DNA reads TGCGCCAGCAGTTCGAGACAGGGAGTTATGGAGCTGTTTTTT. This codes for CASSSRQGVMELFF.

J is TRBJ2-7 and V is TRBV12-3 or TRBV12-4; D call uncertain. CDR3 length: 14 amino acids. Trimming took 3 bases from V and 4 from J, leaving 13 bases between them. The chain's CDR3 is CASSFSSSRYEQYF. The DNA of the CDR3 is TGTGCCAGCAGTTTCTCAAGCAGCCGGTACGAGCAGTACTTC.

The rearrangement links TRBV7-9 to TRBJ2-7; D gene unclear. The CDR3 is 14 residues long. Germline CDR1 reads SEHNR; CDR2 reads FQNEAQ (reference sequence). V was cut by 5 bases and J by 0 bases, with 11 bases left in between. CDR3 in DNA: TGTGCCAGCAGCCCATCCTTGAACTCCTACGAGCAGTACTTC. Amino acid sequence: CASSPSLNSYEQYF.

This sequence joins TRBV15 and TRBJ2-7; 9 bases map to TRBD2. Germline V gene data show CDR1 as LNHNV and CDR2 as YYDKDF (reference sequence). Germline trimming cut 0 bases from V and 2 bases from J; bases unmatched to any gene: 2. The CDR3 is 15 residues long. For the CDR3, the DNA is TGTGCCACCAGCAGAGAGCGGGAGGGCCCCTACGAGCAGTACTTC. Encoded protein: CATSREREGPYEQYF.

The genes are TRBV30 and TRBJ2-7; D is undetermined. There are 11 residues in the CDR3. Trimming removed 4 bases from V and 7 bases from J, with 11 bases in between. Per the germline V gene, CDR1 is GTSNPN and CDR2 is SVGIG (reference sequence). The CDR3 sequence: CAWIDSREQYF. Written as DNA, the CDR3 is TGTGCCTGGATCGACTCCAGGGAGCAGTACTTC.

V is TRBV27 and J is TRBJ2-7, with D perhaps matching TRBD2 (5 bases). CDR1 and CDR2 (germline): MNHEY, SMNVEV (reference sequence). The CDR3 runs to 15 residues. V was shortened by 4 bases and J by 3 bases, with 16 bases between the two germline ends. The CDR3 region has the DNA TGTGCCAGCAGTTCCCTCTCGGGGTACGTCTACGAGCAGTACTTC. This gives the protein CASSSLSGYVYEQYF.

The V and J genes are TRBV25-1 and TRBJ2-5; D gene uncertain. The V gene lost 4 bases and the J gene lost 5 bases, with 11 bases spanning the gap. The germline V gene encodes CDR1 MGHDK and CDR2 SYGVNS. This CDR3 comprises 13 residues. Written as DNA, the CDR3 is TGTGCCAGCAGTGTGGGGAATTCGGAGACCCAGTACTTC. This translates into CASSVGNSETQYF.

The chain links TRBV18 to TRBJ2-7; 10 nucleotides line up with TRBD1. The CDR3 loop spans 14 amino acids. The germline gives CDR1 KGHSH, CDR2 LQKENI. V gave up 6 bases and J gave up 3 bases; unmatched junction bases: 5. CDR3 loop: CASSRGDRGYEQYF. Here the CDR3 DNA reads TGTGCCAGCTCCCGAGGGGACAGGGGCTACGAGCAGTACTTC.

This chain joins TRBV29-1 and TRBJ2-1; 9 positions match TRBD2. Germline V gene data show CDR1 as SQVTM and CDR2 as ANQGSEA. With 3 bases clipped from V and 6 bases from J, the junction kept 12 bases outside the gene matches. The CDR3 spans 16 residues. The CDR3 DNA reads TGCAGCGTTGATGATTTCGGGCGGGAGGGATCCAATGAGCAGTTCTTC. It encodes CSVDDFGREGSNEQFF.

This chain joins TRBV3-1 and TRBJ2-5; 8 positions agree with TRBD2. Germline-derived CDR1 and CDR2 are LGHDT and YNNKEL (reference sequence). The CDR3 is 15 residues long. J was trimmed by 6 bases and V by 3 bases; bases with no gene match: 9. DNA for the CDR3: TGTGCCAGCAGCCAGTCTAGCGGGCCAATGAAGACCCAGTACTTC. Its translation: CASSQSSGPMKTQYF.